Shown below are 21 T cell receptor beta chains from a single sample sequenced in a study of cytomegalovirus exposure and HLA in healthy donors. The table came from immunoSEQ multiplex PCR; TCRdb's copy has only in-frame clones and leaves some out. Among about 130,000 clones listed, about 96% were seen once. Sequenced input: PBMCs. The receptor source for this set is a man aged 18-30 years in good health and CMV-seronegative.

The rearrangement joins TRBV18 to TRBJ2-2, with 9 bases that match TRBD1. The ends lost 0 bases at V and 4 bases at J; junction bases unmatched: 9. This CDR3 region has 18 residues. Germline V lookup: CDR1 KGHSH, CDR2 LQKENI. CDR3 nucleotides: TGTGCCAGCTCACCACCGAGGGGACAGGGAGGAGGCACCGGGGAGCTGTTTTTT. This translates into CASSPPRGQGGGTGELFF.

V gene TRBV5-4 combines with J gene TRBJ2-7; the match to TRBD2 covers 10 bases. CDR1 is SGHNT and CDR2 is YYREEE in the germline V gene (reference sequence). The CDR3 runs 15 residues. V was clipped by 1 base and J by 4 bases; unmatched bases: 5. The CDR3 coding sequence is TGTGCCAGCAGCTTGACTAGCGGGATCTCGTACGAGCAGTACTTC. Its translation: CASSLTSGISYEQYF.

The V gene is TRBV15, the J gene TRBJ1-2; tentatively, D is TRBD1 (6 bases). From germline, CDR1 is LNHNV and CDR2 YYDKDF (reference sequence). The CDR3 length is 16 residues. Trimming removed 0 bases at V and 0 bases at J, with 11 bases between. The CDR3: CATSRDWTASNYGYTF. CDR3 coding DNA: TGTGCCACCAGCAGAGATTGGACAGCTTCTAACTATGGCTACACCTTC.

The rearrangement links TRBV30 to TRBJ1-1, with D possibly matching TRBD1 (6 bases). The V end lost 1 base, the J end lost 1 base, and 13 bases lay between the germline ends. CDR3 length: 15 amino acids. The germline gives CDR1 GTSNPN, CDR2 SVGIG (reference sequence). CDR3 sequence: CAWSGGQRGNTEAFF. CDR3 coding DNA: TGTGCCTGGAGTGGGGGGCAAAGAGGGAACACTGAAGCTTTCTTT.

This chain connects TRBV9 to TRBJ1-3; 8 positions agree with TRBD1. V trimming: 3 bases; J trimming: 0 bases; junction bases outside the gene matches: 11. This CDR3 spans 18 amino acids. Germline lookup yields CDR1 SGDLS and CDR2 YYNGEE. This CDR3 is CASSAEGQGAISGNTIYF. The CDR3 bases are TGTGCCAGCAGCGCGGAGGGGCAGGGGGCAATCTCTGGAAACACCATATATTTT.

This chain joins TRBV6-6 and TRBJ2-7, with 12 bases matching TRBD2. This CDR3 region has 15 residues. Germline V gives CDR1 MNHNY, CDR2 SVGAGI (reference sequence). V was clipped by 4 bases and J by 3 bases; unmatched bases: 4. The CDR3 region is CASSLGLAGHYEQYF. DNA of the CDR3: TGTGCCAGCAGTTTGGGACTAGCGGGCCACTACGAGCAGTACTTC.

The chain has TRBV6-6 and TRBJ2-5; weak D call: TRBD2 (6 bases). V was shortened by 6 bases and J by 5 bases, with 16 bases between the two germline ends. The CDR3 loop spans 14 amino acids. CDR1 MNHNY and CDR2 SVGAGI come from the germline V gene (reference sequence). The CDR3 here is CASSPGLRQETQYF. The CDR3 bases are TGTGCCAGCAGCCCGGGACTGAGGCAGGAGACCCAGTACTTC.

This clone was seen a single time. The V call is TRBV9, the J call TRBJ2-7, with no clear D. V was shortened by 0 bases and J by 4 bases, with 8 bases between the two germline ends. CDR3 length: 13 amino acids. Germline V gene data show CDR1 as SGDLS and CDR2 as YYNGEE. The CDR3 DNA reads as TGTGCCAGCAGCGTAGGGGCACCTTACGAGCAGTACTTC. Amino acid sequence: CASSVGAPYEQYF.

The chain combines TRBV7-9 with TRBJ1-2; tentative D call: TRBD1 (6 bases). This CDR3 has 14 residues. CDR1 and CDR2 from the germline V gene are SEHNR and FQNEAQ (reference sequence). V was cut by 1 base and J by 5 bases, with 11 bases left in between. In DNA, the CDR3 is TGTGCCAGCAGCTTAGGCTCAGGGGCTTATGGCTACACCTTC. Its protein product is CASSLGSGAYGYTF.

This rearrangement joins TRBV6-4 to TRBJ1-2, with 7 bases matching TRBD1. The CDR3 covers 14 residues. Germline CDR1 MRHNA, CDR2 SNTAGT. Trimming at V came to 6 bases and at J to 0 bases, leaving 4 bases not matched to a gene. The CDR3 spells CASSQGQSNYGYTF. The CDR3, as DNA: TGTGCCAGCAGCCAGGGACAGTCTAACTATGGCTACACCTTC.

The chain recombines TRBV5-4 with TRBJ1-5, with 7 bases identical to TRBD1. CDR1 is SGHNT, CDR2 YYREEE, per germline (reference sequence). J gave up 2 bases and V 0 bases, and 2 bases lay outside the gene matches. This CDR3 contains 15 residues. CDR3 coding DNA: TGTGCCAGCAGCTTGGGACAGGGCCGCAATCAGCCCCAGCATTTT. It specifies CASSLGQGRNQPQHF. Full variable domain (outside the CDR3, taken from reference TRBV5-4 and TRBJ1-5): ETGVTQSPTHLIKTRGQQVTLRCSSQSGHNTVSWYQQALGQGPQFIFQYYREEENGRGNFPPRFSGLQFPNYSSELNVNALELDDSALYLCASSLGQGRNQPQHFGDGTRLSIL.

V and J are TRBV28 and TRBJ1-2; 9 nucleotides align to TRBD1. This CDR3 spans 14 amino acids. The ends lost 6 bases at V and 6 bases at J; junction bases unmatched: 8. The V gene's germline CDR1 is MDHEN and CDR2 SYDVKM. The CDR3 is CASRPSGQGNGYTF. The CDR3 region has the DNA TGTGCCAGCAGGCCTTCGGGACAGGGTAATGGCTACACCTTC.

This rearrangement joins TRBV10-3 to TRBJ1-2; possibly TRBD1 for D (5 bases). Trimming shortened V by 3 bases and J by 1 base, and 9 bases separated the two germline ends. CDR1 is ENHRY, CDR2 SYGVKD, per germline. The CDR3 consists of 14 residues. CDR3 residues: CAISERDFNYGYTF. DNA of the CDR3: TGTGCCATCAGTGAACGGGACTTTAACTATGGCTACACCTTC.

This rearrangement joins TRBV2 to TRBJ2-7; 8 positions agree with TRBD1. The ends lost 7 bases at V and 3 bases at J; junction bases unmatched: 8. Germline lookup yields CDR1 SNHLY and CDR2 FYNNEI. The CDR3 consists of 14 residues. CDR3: CASIRSGGSYEQYF. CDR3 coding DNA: TGTGCCAGCATCAGGTCAGGGGGCAGCTACGAGCAGTACTTC.

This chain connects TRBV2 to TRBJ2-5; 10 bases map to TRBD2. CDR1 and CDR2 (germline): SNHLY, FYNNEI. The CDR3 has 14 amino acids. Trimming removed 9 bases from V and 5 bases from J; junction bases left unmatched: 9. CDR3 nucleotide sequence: TGTGCCAGGGATATAGCGGGAGGAGGGGAGACCCAGTACTTC. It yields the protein CARDIAGGGETQYF.

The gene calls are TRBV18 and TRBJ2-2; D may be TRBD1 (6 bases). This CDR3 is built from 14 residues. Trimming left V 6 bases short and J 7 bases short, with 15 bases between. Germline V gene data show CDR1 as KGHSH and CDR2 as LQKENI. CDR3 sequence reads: CASSAIQGDGELFF. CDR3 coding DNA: TGTGCCAGCTCCGCGATACAGGGCGACGGGGAGCTGTTTTTT. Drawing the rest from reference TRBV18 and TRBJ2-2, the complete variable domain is NAGVMQNPRHLVRRRGQEARLRCSPMKGHSHVYWYRQLPEEGLKFMVYLQKENIIDESGMPKERFSAEFPKEGPSILRIQQVVRGDSAAYFCASSAIQGDGELFFGEGSRLTVL.

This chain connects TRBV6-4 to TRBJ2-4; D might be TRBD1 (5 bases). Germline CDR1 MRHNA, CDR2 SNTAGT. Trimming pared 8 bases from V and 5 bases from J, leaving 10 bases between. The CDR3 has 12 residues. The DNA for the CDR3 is TGTGCCAGCCACGGACAAGAAAACATTCAGTACTTC. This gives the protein CASHGQENIQYF.

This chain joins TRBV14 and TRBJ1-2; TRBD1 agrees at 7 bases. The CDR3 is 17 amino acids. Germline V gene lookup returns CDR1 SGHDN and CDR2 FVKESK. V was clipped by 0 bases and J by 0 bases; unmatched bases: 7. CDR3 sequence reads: CASSQDGTAQANYGYTF. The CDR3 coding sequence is TGTGCCAGCAGCCAAGATGGGACAGCACAAGCTAACTATGGCTACACCTTC.

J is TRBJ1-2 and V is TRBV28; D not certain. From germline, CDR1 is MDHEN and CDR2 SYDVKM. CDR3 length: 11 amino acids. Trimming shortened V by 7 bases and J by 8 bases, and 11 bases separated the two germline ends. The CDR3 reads CASTTQAGYTF. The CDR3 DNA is TGTGCCAGCACTACTCAGGCGGGCTACACCTTC.

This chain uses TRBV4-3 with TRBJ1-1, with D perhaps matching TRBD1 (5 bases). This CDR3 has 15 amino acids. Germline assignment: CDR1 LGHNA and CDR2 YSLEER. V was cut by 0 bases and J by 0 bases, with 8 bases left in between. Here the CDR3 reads CASSQDRALNTEAFF. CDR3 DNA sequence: TGCGCCAGCAGCCAAGACAGGGCCCTGAACACTGAAGCTTTCTTT.

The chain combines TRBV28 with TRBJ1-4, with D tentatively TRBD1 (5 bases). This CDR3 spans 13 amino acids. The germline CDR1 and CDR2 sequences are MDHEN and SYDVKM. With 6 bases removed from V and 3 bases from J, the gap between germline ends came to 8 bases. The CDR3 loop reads CASSGGANEKLFF. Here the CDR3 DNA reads TGTGCCAGCAGCGGGGGGGCTAATGAAAAACTGTTTTTT. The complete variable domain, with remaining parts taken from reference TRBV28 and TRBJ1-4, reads DVKVTQSSRYLVKRTGEKVFLECVQDMDHENMFWYRQDPGLGLRLIYFSYDVKMKEKGDIPEGYSVSREKKERFSLILESASTNQTSMYLCASSGGANEKLFFGSGTQLSVL.